This T cell receptor beta chain was found in a study of T cell responses to AZD1222 COVID-19 vaccine. Germline V CDR1 and CDR2: SGHVS, FNYEAQ. V was trimmed by 5 bases and J by 1 base, leaving 14 bases between them. This CDR3 region has 15 residues. Of note for this clone: Its antigen remains unknown.

Study-level results: Only a handful of AZD1222 recipients, about six in all, had baseline seropositivity. Vaccine-associated CD4 TCRs ranged over spike, dominating at 160-218 and 743-854. An increase in Spike-specific TCR breadth and depth was observed after two AZD1222 doses.

Clones were read by immunoSEQ multiplex PCR, and TCRdb kept only the in-frame ones, dropping some. The sample records around 130,000 clones, roughly 93% being singletons. The chain links TRBV7-6 to TRBJ2-5; weak D call: TRBD1 (6 bases). The sequence was collected from an adult in good health. The sequences come from peripheral blood, collected on day 0 of AZD1222 vaccination. CDR3 residues: CASSATYRAQETQYF. The CDR3, as DNA: TGTGCCAGCAGCGCAACGTACAGGGCCCAAGAGACCCAGTACTTC.